This T cell receptor (beta chain) was identified in a study of T cell changes during pregnancy in multiple sclerosis. V was clipped by 0 bases and J by 3 bases, with 12 bases between them. Germline V lookup: CDR1 SGHAT, CDR2 FQNNGV. The CDR3 is 15 residues long. Generated by immunoSEQ multiplex PCR, the TCRdb table keeps only in-frame clones and is missing some. The table records 90,000 to 120,000 clones, 91% of them present only once. The specimen was peripheral blood, collected after pregnancy. V gene TRBV11-2 combines with J gene TRBJ2-7, with D possibly matching TRBD2 (6 bases). This TCR was sampled from a female donor with multiple sclerosis, enrolled in a pregnancy study. CDR3 protein: CASSLDYGTGYEQYF. The CDR3, as DNA: TGTGCCAGCAGCTTAGATTATGGGACTGGCTACGAGCAGTACTTC.